This T cell receptor (beta chain) was found in a study of T cells in narcolepsy. This CDR3 has 14 residues. V was clipped by 7 bases and J by 7 bases, with 16 bases between them. Per the germline V gene, CDR1 is LGHNT and CDR2 is FRNRAP. Measured with immunoSEQ multiplex PCR; TCRdb has only the in-frame clones, and not every one. The sample includes approximately 30,000 clones, less than 85% of them seen just once. This clonotype originated in a human donor with narcolepsy. Sequencing input: CD45RA- memory CD4+ T cells from PBMCs. J is TRBJ2-2 and V is TRBV12-5; D may be TRBD1 or TRBD2 (5 bases each). CDR3 in DNA: TGTGCTAGTGCCCGGGACCTATTTGGCGGGGAGCTGTTTTTT. It encodes CASARDLFGGELFF. Drawing the rest from reference TRBV12-5 and TRBJ2-2, the complete variable domain is DARVTQTPRHKVTEMGQEVTMRCQPILGHNTVFWYRQTMMQGLELLAYFRNRAPLDDSGMPKDRFSAEMPDATLATLKIQPSEPRDSAVYFCASARDLFGGELFFGEGSRLTVL.